These 28 T cell receptor beta chains share one sample of origin, sequenced in a study of T cell repertoires in cytomegalovirus infection (dated by TCRdb to the late 2010s). Sequencing relied on an Illumina HiSeq 1500. TCRdb itself trimmed the public reads at Q25 with fastp, ran MiXCR and retained productive beta chains. Here each entry gathers all rows of one CDR3 protein and keeps the most common genes and DNA. In this sample the table shows 230,000 or so distinct CDR3 sequences, over 15% of which occur a single time. The ten largest account for around 43% of the sample. The source material was CD8+ T cells from PBMCs. The receptors originated from a human donor in good health (CMV status not recorded). Some clones in this sample may be carry-over from other donors' samples.

This clonotype was counted at least ten times. The genes are TRBV7-9 and TRBJ1-3; no definite D call. Trimming removed 5 bases from V and 4 bases from J, with 18 bases in between. This CDR3 is 16 amino acids long. Germline CDR1 reads SEHNR; CDR2 reads FQNEAQ (reference sequence). The CDR3 nucleotides are TGTGCCAGCAGCCACCGCTATCGTGAGGGCGGAAACACCATATATTTT. Protein sequence: CASSHRYREGGNTIYF.

This clonotype was observed many times. The chain couples TRBV7-2 to TRBJ2-7, with a possible D match to TRBD1 (6 bases). The germline V and J ends were trimmed by 1 base and 4 bases, with 14 bases remaining between them. Germline CDR1 reads SGHTA; CDR2 reads FQGNSA. The CDR3 totals 15 residues. CDR3 sequence: CASSLDFQGIYEQYF. CDR3 nucleotides: TGTGCCAGCAGCTTAGACTTCCAGGGGATTTACGAGCAGTACTTC. The whole variable domain, filled in from reference TRBV7-2 and TRBJ2-7, reads GAGVSQSPSNKVTEKGKDVELRCDPISGHTALYWYRQSLGQGLEFLIYFQGNSAPDKSGLPSDRFSAERTGGSVSTLTIQRTQQEDSAVYLCASSLDFQGIYEQYFGPGTRLTVT.

In its sample, this clonotype was seen a few times. The J gene is TRBJ2-7, the V gene TRBV9; D is ambiguous. Trimming shortened V by 0 bases and J by 4 bases, and 14 bases separated the two germline ends. In germline, CDR1 is SGDLS, CDR2 YYNGEE. The CDR3 has 15 amino acids. The CDR3 spells CASSVVASGAYEQYF. For the CDR3, the DNA is TGTGCCAGCAGCGTAGTGGCCTCTGGAGCGTACGAGCAGTACTTC.

The V call is TRBV7-2, the J call TRBJ2-4; the D gene is possibly TRBD2 (5 bases). Germline-derived CDR1 and CDR2 are SGHTA and FQGNSA. There are 15 residues in the CDR3. Trimming left V 5 bases short and J 0 bases short, with 11 bases between. CDR3 residues: CASSPGFLAKNIQYF. The DNA for the CDR3 is TGTGCCAGCAGCCCGGGGTTCCTAGCCAAAAACATTCAGTACTTC.

This clonotype was seen repeatedly, ten times or more. The J gene is TRBJ2-1, the V gene TRBV7-2; D possibly corresponds to TRBD2 (6 bases). The V end lost 7 bases, the J end lost 5 bases, and 18 bases lay between the germline ends. Germline CDR1 reads SGHTA; CDR2 reads FQGNSA. The CDR3 is 15 residues long. CDR3 DNA sequence: TGTGCCAGCACCCCGGCCCCCGGGGGAGACAATGAGCAGTTCTTC. Its translation: CASTPAPGGDNEQFF.

Ten or more counts support this clonotype. V and J are TRBV6-6 and TRBJ1-3; D possibly corresponds to TRBD1 (5 bases). Germline V gene sequence: CDR1 MNHNY, CDR2 SVGAGI (reference sequence). The CDR3 loop spans 14 amino acids. The V end lost 3 bases, the J end lost 1 base, and 7 bases lay between the germline ends. Here the CDR3 reads CASSYRGSGNTIYF. Here the CDR3 DNA reads TGTGCCAGCAGTTATAGGGGATCTGGAAACACCATATATTTT.

This clonotype was detected ten times or more. The gene calls are TRBV7-6 and TRBJ2-1; the match to TRBD2 covers 8 bases. The V and J ends lost 1 base and 0 bases, in that order; junction bases with no gene match: 5. CDR1 and CDR2 (germline): SGHVS, FNYEAQ. There are 17 residues in the CDR3. The CDR3 is CASSLVSGESSYNEQFF. The CDR3 DNA reads TGTGCCAGCAGCTTAGTTAGCGGGGAGAGCTCCTACAATGAGCAGTTCTTC.

V and J are TRBV28 and TRBJ2-6; 8 bases agree with TRBD2. The germline V gene has CDR1 MDHEN and CDR2 SYDVKM. J gave up 2 bases and V 8 bases, and 14 bases lay outside the gene matches. This CDR3 comprises 18 residues. The CDR3, as DNA: TGTGCCAGCGAGGGACCGGGACTAGAAGGGGCTGGGGCCAACGTCCTGACTTTC. This translates into CASEGPGLEGAGANVLTF.

A remark on this clonotype: A much larger clone is a single base away; this may be a read error. This rearrangement joins TRBV6-8 to TRBJ2-7, with a possible D match to TRBD1 (5 bases). This CDR3 spans 16 amino acids. CDR1 and CDR2 (germline): MNHGY, SAAAGT. The CDR3 nucleotides read TGTGCCAGCAGCAATGACCAGGGTCTATCCGACCACGAGCAGCACTTC. Its protein product is CASSNDQGLSDHEQHF.

This clonotype occurred many times. The chain employs TRBV28 and TRBJ2-7; D is uncertain. V was clipped by 2 bases and J by 1 base, with 9 bases between them. Germline values: CDR1 MDHEN, CDR2 SYDVKM. This CDR3 region has 14 residues. Here the CDR3 reads CASSLLGLSYEQYF. CDR3 coding DNA: TGTGCCAGCAGTTTACTTGGCCTTTCCTACGAGCAGTACTTC.

This clonotype was observed a few times. The gene calls are TRBV29-1 and TRBJ1-2, with 7 nucleotides matching TRBD1. CDR1 SQVTM and CDR2 ANQGSEA come from the germline V gene. The CDR3 contains 12 residues. The V and J ends lost 6 bases and 3 bases, in that order; junction bases with no gene match: 4. In nucleotides, the CDR3 is TGCAGCGTCGTAACAGGGGACTATGGCTACACCTTC. It translates to CSVVTGDYGYTF.

This clonotype was found many times. The CDR3, as DNA: TGTGCCAGCAGCTTAGTTGCTAGCGGGTATGTGACAGATACGCAGTATTTT. Its protein product is CASSLVASGYVTDTQYF. J is TRBJ2-3 and V is TRBV7-8; TRBD2 agrees at 8 bases. V was pared by 1 base and J by 3 bases, with 9 bases of the junction left unmatched. This CDR3 has 17 amino acids. The germline V gene encodes CDR1 SGHVS and CDR2 FQNEAQ.

This rearrangement joins TRBV7-8 to TRBJ2-2; possible D gene TRBD1, 5 bases. CDR1 and CDR2 (germline): SGHVS, FQNEAQ. This CDR3 contains 15 residues. V lost 8 bases and J 3 bases, leaving 16 bases between the germline ends. CDR3 in amino acids: CASYLEGHYTGELFF. The CDR3 DNA follows: TGTGCCAGCTACCTTGAAGGACATTACACCGGGGAGCTGTTTTTT.

This clonotype was seen many times. The rearrangement joins TRBV7-8 to TRBJ2-1; D unresolved. V lost 1 base, J lost 7 bases, and 8 bases lay in between. Germline CDR1 reads SGHVS; CDR2 reads FQNEAQ. This CDR3 contains 13 residues. CDR3 residues: CASSLEGGNEQFF. Written as DNA, the CDR3 is TGTGCCAGCAGCTTAGAGGGTGGGAATGAGCAGTTCTTC.

This clonotype has ten or more counts. V gene TRBV7-8 combines with J gene TRBJ1-4; 8 bases align to TRBD1. The CDR3 length is 16 residues. Per germline, CDR1 SGHVS and CDR2 FQNEAQ. V was pared by 3 bases and J by 4 bases, with 7 bases of the junction left unmatched. The CDR3 reads CASSFGTGQNNEKLFF. The CDR3 DNA reads as TGTGCCAGCAGCTTTGGGACAGGACAAAATAATGAAAAACTGTTTTTT.

This clonotype showed up just a few times. CDR3 sequence reads: CSAAGTLRPYEQYF. As DNA, the CDR3 is TGCAGTGCGGCTGGGACACTTCGTCCCTACGAGCAGTACTTC. The gene calls are TRBV20-1 and TRBJ2-7; a possible D gene is TRBD1 (6 bases). The V end lost 6 bases, the J end lost 2 bases, and 17 bases lay between the germline ends. Germline loops: CDR1 DFQATT, CDR2 SNEGSKA (reference sequence). The CDR3 has 14 residues.

The V and J genes are TRBV7-9 and TRBJ2-5, with no clear D. Germline V gene sequence: CDR1 SEHNR, CDR2 FQNEAQ (reference sequence). This CDR3 has 12 amino acids. V gave up 5 bases and J gave up 5 bases, with 9 bases separating them. The CDR3 sequence: CASSPIAETQYF. The CDR3 DNA is TGTGCCAGCAGCCCTATTGCGGAGACCCAGTACTTC.

The chain has TRBV29-1 and TRBJ1-2; D remains ambiguous. The CDR3 length is 14 residues. Trimming removed 0 bases from V and 0 bases from J, with 8 bases in between. CDR1 and CDR2 from the germline V gene are SQVTM and ANQGSEA. The CDR3 spells CSVEDPTANYGYTF. CDR3 in DNA: TGCAGCGTTGAAGATCCGACGGCTAACTATGGCTACACCTTC.

This clonotype was observed at least ten times. The chain carries TRBV12-3 or TRBV12-4 and TRBJ2-6, with D unclear. This CDR3 contains 13 residues. Trimming pared 6 bases from V and 2 bases from J, leaving 5 bases between. CDR3 DNA sequence: TGTGCCAGCAGCCTCACTGGGGCCAACGTCCTGACTTTC. Translation gives CASSLTGANVLTF.

V usage is TRBV6-5 and J usage is TRBJ2-2; TRBD2 matches at 10 bases. Germline CDR1 MNHEY, CDR2 SVGAGI. The trim removed 0 bases at V and 1 base at J, leaving 2 bases unmatched. The CDR3 runs 17 residues. The CDR3: CASSYSSGGWNTGELFF. The CDR3 bases are TGTGCCAGCAGTTACTCTAGCGGGGGGTGGAACACCGGGGAGCTGTTTTTT.

Comment on this clonotype: This may arise from a read error, as a much more abundant clone is one base away. The chain is built from TRBV9 and TRBJ1-5; tentative D call: TRBD1 (5 bases). V was shortened by 3 bases and J by 4 bases, with 8 bases between the two germline ends. The CDR3 length is 13 residues. Germline V gene lookup returns CDR1 SGDLS and CDR2 YYNGEE. CDR3 DNA: TGTGCCAGCAGCGATGAGGGGAATCAGCCCCAGCATTTT. Translation: CASSDEGNQPQHF.

V and J are TRBV7-9 and TRBJ2-1, with TRBD1 matching 10 bases. This CDR3 is built from 20 residues. The trim removed 0 bases at V and 7 bases at J, leaving 18 bases unmatched. Germline CDR1 reads SEHNR; CDR2 reads FQNEAQ (reference sequence). CDR3 in amino acids: CASSLALYVGQGILRNEQFF. CDR3 nucleotides: TGTGCCAGCAGCTTAGCGCTTTATGTGGGACAGGGGATATTGCGAAATGAGCAGTTCTTC.

This clonotype was detected ten times or more. The rearrangement uses TRBV7-9 and TRBJ2-3; D gene ambiguous. The germline V gene has CDR1 SEHNR and CDR2 FQNEAQ (reference sequence). The V end was cut by 7 bases, the J end by 4 bases, with 24 bases between. The CDR3 is 17 residues long. The CDR3 DNA sequence: TGTGCCAGCAACTTTCACAGCGATTGGCGCGTCGCAGATACGCAGTATTTT. Protein: CASNFHSDWRVADTQYF.

The CDR3 bases are TGTGCCACCAGTGATTTGCCGGGGAGCTCCTACAATGAGCAGTTCTTC. This codes for CATSDLPGSSYNEQFF. This chain uses TRBV24-1 with TRBJ2-1; D perhaps matches TRBD2 (5 bases). V lost 0 bases and J lost 0, with 8 bases in between. The CDR3 is made up of 16 amino acids. Germline V gene lookup returns CDR1 KGHDR and CDR2 SFDVKD.

This chain links TRBV7-9 with TRBJ1-4; a possible D gene is TRBD1 (5 bases). Deletions cut 0 bases from V and 5 bases from J, with 13 bases between. This CDR3 has 16 residues. Germline CDR1 reads SEHNR; CDR2 reads FQNEAQ (reference sequence). CDR3 region: CASSLAANRDNEKLFF. In DNA, the CDR3 is TGTGCCAGCAGCTTAGCCGCGAACCGGGACAATGAAAAACTGTTTTTT.

This chain connects TRBV25-1 to TRBJ2-3; D may match TRBD1 or TRBD2 (5 bases each). This CDR3 spans 15 amino acids. Trimming left V 1 base short and J 2 bases short, with 10 bases between. Germline assignment: CDR1 MGHDK and CDR2 SYGVNS. In DNA form, the CDR3 reads TGTGCCAGCAGTGAATGGGACGCCTCCACAGATACGCAGTATTTT. Protein sequence: CASSEWDASTDTQYF.

This clonotype was observed a few times. The chain has TRBV6-2 or TRBV6-3 and TRBJ2-2; 9 positions match TRBD2. After removal of 0 bases from V and 2 bases from J, the junction contained 4 bases not matched to a gene. Germline CDR1 is MNHEY and CDR2 is SVGEGT. The CDR3 consists of 17 residues. CDR3 DNA: TGTGCCAGCAGTTACTCGGCGGGGGGGCCAAACACCGGGGAGCTGTTTTTT. This encodes CASSYSAGGPNTGELFF.

In its sample, this clonotype was seen a few times. The V gene is TRBV20-1, the J gene TRBJ2-5; 8 bases agree with TRBD2. CDR3 size: 15 residues. The J segment lost 4 bases and the V segment lost 6 bases, leaving 13 bases of the junction unmatched. Germline-derived CDR1 and CDR2 are DFQATT and SNEGSKA (reference sequence). For the CDR3, the DNA is TGCAGTGCCAGGTCCCAGGGTCGGGGGGGAGAGACCCAGTACTTC. As protein: CSARSQGRGGETQYF.